This T cell receptor (beta chain) came from a study of blood T cell repertoires in COVID-19 (dated by TCRdb to the early 2020s). Study-wide context: Samples from collaborators originated in the United States, Italy and Spain and spanned both the acute and convalescent phases of COVID-19. The repertoires were released in a freely available public database meant as a resource for research on the immune response to SARS-CoV-2. Nearly every sample came with metadata listing a de-identified subject ID, COVID-19 status, age in years and sex. Subjects who had been exposed to COVID-19, were actively infected with it, or had recovered from it provided the deeply sampled blood TCRbeta repertoires that made up the dataset. The material from the prospective study consisted of cDNA or gDNA derived from T cells, B-cell-depleted T cells, or PBMCs. Where available, HLA class I and class II types were obtained from metadata supplied by the sample provider rather than from assay-based typing. The samples were drawn from two sources: the first 160 participants of the ongoing ImmuneRACE study, and over 1,000 subjects contributed by 6 global collaborators. Broader findings and caveats from the paper: Clinical and demographic metadata were provided uncurated, with the amount varying by source and participant.

For this clone: Its antigen target is currently unknown. Base qualities were left out, and no much larger clone turns up one base away.

The immunoSEQ Assay, a bias-controlled multiplex PCR, was used to amplify TCRbeta CDR3 regions from genomic DNA. From the authors' description of their analysis: Nucleated cell counts per sample were estimated from amplification of reference gene primers within the assay. To quantify the absolute abundance of each unique TCRbeta CDR3 rearrangement, sequence reads were collapsed and filtered. Productive Simpson clonality was computed per sample as the square root of Simpson's diversity index over productive rearrangements. TCRdb took over this immuneACCESS table, retaining in-frame rearrangements with V and J assigned. Such tables are incomplete; in checked studies, under half of the missing clones stem from an unresolved V gene, and the remainder is unexplained. The V and J calls and clone size are taken from that table; D and trimming were inferred from the DNA. Here the sample has roughly 400,000 clones; 90% to 95% occur a single time. The leading ten clones occupy about 0.78% of the sample.

Compared with germline, V lacks 5 bases and J lacks 7 bases; bases without a gene match: 17. Spanning cysteine to phenylalanine, the CDR3 consists of 18 amino acids. Here the CDR3 DNA is all that survives: 54 bases in frame from base 1. The germline V gene specifies SGHVS as CDR1 and FNYEAQ as CDR2. Participants in the prospective study were aged 18 to 89 years, lived in some 24 United States geographic areas, and enrolled through a virtual design. To assign participants to cohorts, the prospective study relied on clinical history that participants themselves reported in a screening survey and a study questionnaire. Exposed participants had been in contact, within 2 weeks of entering the study, with a person who had a PCR-confirmed or clinician-diagnosed case of COVID-19. Mobile phlebotomists in the prospective study collected whole blood, serum and a nasopharyngeal or oropharyngeal swab from every participant. Additional blood draws and questionnaires over an approximately 2-month period could optionally be provided by prospective study participants. Prospective study blood samples were shipped either frozen or at room temperature before DNA extraction.

The source of this sequence is a woman aged 40 to 55 who had been exposed to COVID-19. The V and J segments used are TRBV7-6 and TRBJ2-1; TRBD2 fits 10 bases in the junction. The sequenced material came from PBMCs or T cells enriched from blood (not recorded which). The CDR3 is CASSHPARTSGRGNEQFF. Here is the DNA: TGTGCCAGCAGCCACCCGGCCCGGACTAGCGGACGGGGGAATGAGCAGTTCTTC. Joined to the reference TRBV7-6 and TRBJ2-1 proteins, this CDR3 gives the full variable domain: GAGVSQSPRYKVTKRGQDVALRCDPISGHVSLYWYRQALGQGPEFLTYFNYEAQQDKSGLPNDRFSAERPEGSISTLTIQRTEQRDSAMYRCASSHPARTSGRGNEQFFGPGTRLTVL.